This record covers a single T cell receptor beta chain. There are 17 residues in the CDR3. Per the germline V gene, CDR1 is SNHLY and CDR2 is FYNNEI. Deletions cut 0 bases from V and 3 bases from J, with 15 bases between. The sample comes from a study of OX40 agonist ivuxolimab in advanced cancers. Clones were read by immunoSEQ multiplex PCR, and TCRdb kept only the in-frame ones, dropping some. The profile shows 130,000 or so clones, approximately 90% of them singletons. Sequences were derived from CD4+ or CD8+ T cells sorted from blood, sampled in a trial of the OX40 agonist ivuxolimab. The sequence derives from an adult with an advanced solid tumor such as melanoma, head and neck, liver or kidney cancer. This sequence joins TRBV2 and TRBJ1-5, with a weak D call TRBD1 (6 bases). This CDR3 reads CASSEARYQGSNQPQHF. The CDR3 DNA reads TGTGCCAGCAGTGAAGCGCGGTATCAGGGGTCCAATCAGCCCCAGCATTTT.